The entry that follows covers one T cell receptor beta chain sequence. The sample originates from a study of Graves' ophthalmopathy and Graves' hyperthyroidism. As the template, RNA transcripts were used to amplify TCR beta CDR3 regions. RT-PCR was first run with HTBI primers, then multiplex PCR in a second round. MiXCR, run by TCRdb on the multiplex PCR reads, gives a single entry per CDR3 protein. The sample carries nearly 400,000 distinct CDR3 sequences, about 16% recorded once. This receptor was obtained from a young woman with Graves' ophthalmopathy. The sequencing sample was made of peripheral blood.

CDR3 sequence: CASSLVSGGLLEQYF. CDR3 bases: TGTGCCAGCAGTTTAGTTAGCGGAGGGTTGCTCGAGCAGTACTTC. V is TRBV27 and J is TRBJ2-7; D may be TRBD2 (6 bases). V dropped 2 bases and J dropped 6 bases, with 17 bases sitting between them. Germline CDR1 and CDR2: MNHEY and SMNVEV (reference sequence). This CDR3 region has 15 residues.